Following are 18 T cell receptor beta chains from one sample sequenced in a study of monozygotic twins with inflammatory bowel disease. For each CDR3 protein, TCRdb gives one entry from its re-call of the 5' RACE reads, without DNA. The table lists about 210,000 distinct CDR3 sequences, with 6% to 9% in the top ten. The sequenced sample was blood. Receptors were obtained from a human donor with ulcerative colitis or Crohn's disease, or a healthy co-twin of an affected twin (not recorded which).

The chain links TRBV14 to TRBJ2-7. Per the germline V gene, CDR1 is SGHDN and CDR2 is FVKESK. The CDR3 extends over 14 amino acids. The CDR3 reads CASSQDRLTYEQYF.

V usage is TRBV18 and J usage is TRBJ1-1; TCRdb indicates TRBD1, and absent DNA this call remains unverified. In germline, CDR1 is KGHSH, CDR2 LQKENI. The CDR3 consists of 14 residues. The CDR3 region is CASSSGQVNTEAFF.

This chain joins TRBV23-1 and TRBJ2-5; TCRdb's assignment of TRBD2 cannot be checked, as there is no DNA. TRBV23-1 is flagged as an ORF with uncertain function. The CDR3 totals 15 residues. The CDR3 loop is CASSHGEAVGETQYF.

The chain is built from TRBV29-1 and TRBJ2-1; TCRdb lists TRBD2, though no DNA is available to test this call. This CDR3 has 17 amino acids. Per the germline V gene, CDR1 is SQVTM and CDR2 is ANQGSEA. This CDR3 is CSVPLGAGASGSGEQFF.

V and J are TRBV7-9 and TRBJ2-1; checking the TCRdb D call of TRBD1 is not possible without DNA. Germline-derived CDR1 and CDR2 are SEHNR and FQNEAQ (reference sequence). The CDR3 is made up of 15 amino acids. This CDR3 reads CASSSETVLYNEQFF.

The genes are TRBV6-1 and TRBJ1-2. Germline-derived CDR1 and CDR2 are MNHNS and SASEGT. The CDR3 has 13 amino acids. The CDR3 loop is CASSGRINYGYTF.

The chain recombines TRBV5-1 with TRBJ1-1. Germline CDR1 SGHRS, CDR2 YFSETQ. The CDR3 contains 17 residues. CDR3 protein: CASSLELGQRRGTEAFF.

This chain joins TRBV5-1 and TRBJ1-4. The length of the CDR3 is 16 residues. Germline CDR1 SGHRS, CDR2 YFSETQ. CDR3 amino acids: CASSLTTQTTNEKLFF.

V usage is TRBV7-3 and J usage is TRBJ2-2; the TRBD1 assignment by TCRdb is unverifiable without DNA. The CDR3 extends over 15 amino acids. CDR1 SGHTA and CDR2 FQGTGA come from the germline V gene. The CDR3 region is CASSRGTLYTGELFF. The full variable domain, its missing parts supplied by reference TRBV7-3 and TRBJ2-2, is GAGVSQTPSNKVTEKGKYVELRCDPISGHTALYWYRQSLGQGPEFLIYFQGTGAADDSGLPNDRFFAVRPEGSVSTLKIQRTERGDSAVYLCASSRGTLYTGELFFGEGSRLTVL.

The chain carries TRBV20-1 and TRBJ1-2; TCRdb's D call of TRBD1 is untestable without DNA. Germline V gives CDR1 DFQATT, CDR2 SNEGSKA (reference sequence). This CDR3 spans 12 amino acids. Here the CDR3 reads CSARGGNYGYTF.

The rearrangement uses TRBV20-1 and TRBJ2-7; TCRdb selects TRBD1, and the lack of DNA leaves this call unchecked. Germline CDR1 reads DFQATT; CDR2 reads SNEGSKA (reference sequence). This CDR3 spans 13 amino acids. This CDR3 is CSATRQGRNEQYF.

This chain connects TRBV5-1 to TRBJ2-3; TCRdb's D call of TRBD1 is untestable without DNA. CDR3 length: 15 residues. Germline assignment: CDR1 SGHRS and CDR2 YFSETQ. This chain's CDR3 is CASSLEAGGTDTQYF.

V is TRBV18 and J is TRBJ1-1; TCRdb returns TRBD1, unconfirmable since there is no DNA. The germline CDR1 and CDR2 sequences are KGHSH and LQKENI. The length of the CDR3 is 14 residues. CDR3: CASSPDSGYTEAFF.

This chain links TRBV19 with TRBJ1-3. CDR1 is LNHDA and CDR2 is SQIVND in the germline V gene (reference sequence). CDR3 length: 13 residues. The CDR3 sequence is CASSGFSGNTIYF.

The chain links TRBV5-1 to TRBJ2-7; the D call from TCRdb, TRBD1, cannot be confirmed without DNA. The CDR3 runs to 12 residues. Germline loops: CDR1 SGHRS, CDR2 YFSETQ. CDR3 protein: CASSDRYYEQYF.

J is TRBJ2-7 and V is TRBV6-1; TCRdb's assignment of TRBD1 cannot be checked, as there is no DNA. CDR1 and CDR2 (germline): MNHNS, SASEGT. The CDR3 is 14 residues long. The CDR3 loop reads CASSPGDTSYEQYF.

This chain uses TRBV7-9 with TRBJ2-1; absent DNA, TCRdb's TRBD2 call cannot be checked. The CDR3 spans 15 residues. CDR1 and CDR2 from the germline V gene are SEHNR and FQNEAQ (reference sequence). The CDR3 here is CASSSNGSPGGEQFF.

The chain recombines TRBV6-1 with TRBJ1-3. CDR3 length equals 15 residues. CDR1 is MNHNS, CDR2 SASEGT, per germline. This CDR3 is CASSQGGFSGNTIYF.